A selection of T cell receptor beta chains follows, all from one sample in a study of T cell clonotyping in hematopoietic cell transplantation. The assay was immunoSEQ multiplex PCR, and TCRdb's table has in-frame clones only and misses some. The sample records about 9,400 clones, 60% to 80% being singletons. Sequencing used PBMCs, obtained 180 days after allogeneic stem cell transplant. The receptors come from a male patient in his thirties or forties who had an allogeneic stem cell transplant from a related donor, so the T cells may come from the graft donor. Some clones in this sample may be carry-over from other donors' samples. CDR3s include the opening cysteine and the closing phenylalanine or tryptophan. Each record gives: D gene, clone size, J gene, V gene, CDR3 protein, CDR3 DNA. A D gene is named only where the DNA matches it firmly. The size of a clone is reported for some rows only, either as once, few or many, or as a class for expanded clones.

NA NA TRBJ1-2 TRBV11-2 CASSLREGPNYGYTF TGTGCCAGCAGCTTACGGGAGGGGCCTAACTATGGCTACACCTTC
NA NA TRBJ2-5 TRBV7-2 CASSFTGRETQYF TGTGCCAGCAGCTTTACAGGGAGGGAGACCCAGTACTTC
NA NA TRBJ1-3 TRBV14 CASSQRGGTVSGNTIYF TGTGCCAGCAGCCAACGGGGAGGGACCGTCTCTGGAAACACCATATATTTT
NA few TRBJ1-1 TRBV29-1 CSVVRRRRKDTEAFF TGCAGCGTCGTCCGAAGGCGGCGTAAGGACACTGAAGCTTTCTTT
TRBD1 few TRBJ2-5 TRBV2 CATGQGQETQYF TGTGCCACTGGACAGGGACAAGAGACCCAGTACTTC
NA NA TRBJ2-1 TRBV9 CASSVPGKGVNEQFF TGTGCCAGCAGCGTACCAGGGAAAGGGGTCAATGAGCAGTTCTTC
TRBD1 NA TRBJ2-4 TRBV2 CASSASTGGNIQYF TGTGCCAGCAGTGCCTCGACAGGGGGGAACATTCAGTACTTC
NA NA TRBJ1-5 TRBV18 CASSLTANSNQPQHF TGTGCCAGCTCACTGACAGCTAATAGCAATCAGCCCCAGCATTTT
NA few TRBJ1-2 TRBV20-1 CSARQNYGYTF TGCAGTGCTAGACAAAACTATGGCTACACCTTC
TRBD2 NA TRBJ2-3 TRBV9 CASSVARLAGGPRTDTQYF TGTGCCAGCAGCGTAGCGAGACTAGCGGGGGGGCCGCGGACAGATACGCAGTATTTT
NA NA TRBJ1-6 TRBV27 CADSVAGLSSYNSPLHF TGTGCCGACTCGGTGGCAGGGCTGAGCTCCTATAATTCACCCCTCCACTTT
TRBD1 NA TRBJ1-4 TRBV30 CAWSARGRGRTNEKLFF TGTGCCTGGAGTGCAAGGGGCAGGGGGCGAACTAATGAAAAACTGTTTTTT
NA NA TRBJ2-1 TRBV20-1 CSARTLGEQFF TGCAGTGCTAGGACCCTCGGTGAGCAGTTCTTC
NA NA TRBJ1-2 TRBV19 CASSMGMRANYGYTF TGTGCCAGTAGTATGGGGATGAGGGCTAACTATGGCTACACCTTC
NA NA TRBJ2-2 TRBV7-3 CASSLDLASGELFF TGTGCCAGCAGCTTAGATCTGGCATCGGGGGAGCTGTTTTTT
NA NA TRBJ1-6 TRBV7-9 CASSLVLGYGSPLHF TGTGCCAGCAGCTTAGTACTGGGCTACGGTTCACCCCTCCACTTT
NA NA TRBJ1-4 TRBV28 CASTDMATNEKLFF TGTGCCAGCACCGACATGGCAACTAATGAAAAACTGTTTTTT
TRBD2 NA TRBJ2-1 TRBV5-4 CASSSGTREINEQFF TGTGCCAGCAGCTCCGGGACTAGAGAGATTAATGAGCAGTTCTTC
NA NA TRBJ1-4 TRBV7-6 CASSPIQGGGEKLFF TGTGCCAGCAGCCCGATCCAGGGAGGGGGTGAAAAACTGTTTTTT
TRBD2 NA TRBJ2-5 TRBV9 CASSAGLAGSQETQYF TGTGCCAGCAGCGCCGGACTAGCGGGGAGCCAAGAGACCCAGTACTTC
TRBD2 NA TRBJ2-5 TRBV9 CASSVVPSGGAGETQYF TGTGCCAGCAGCGTAGTCCCTAGCGGGGGGGCCGGAGAGACCCAGTACTTC
NA NA TRBJ2-4 TRBV27 CASSDGGWGGNIQYF TGTGCCAGCAGTGATGGGGGTTGGGGCGGGAACATTCAGTACTTC
NA NA TRBJ2-1 TRBV4-2 CASSPGAAHSDEQFF TGTGCCAGCAGCCCGGGCGCCGCTCACTCAGATGAGCAGTTCTTC
TRBD1 NA TRBJ2-7 TRBV5-1 CASSSLQGDNEQYF TGCGCCAGCAGCTCCCTACAGGGGGACAACGAGCAGTACTTC